One sample yielded the 16 T cell receptor beta chains listed below, sequenced in a study of cytomegalovirus exposure and HLA in healthy donors. Some clones are missing from TCRdb's copy, which holds only in-frame ones; the method was immunoSEQ multiplex PCR. Of about 150,000 clones listed, 80% to 90% are singletons. Material: PBMCs. These receptors were obtained from a man aged 18 to 30 in good health and CMV-seropositive.

This sequence joins TRBV11-2 and TRBJ1-4, with TRBD1 as a possible D gene (5 bases). The CDR3 covers 14 residues. Germline CDR1 is SGHAT and CDR2 is FQNNGV. The V end was cut by 5 bases, the J end by 5 bases, with 12 bases between. In DNA form, the CDR3 reads TGTGCCAGCAGCGGGGGACTGGGGAATGAAAAACTGTTTTTT. This gives the protein CASSGGLGNEKLFF.

The V and J genes are TRBV18 and TRBJ1-2; 9 nucleotides agree with TRBD1. From germline, CDR1 is KGHSH and CDR2 LQKENI. V gave up 2 bases and J gave up 2 bases; unmatched junction bases: 3. This CDR3 is built from 15 residues. The CDR3: CASSPSTGGNYGYTF. The CDR3 DNA reads as TGTGCCAGCTCACCAAGCACAGGGGGCAACTATGGCTACACCTTC.

The J gene is TRBJ1-1, the V gene TRBV11-2; a possible D gene is TRBD1 (5 bases). The CDR3 is 15 amino acids. Trimming took off 5 bases at V and 3 bases at J, with 16 bases between the two ends. Germline V CDR1 and CDR2: SGHAT, FQNNGV. The CDR3 DNA sequence: TGTGCCAGCAGCCTCCGACGGAAGGGGCACACTGAAGCTTTCTTT. This encodes CASSLRRKGHTEAFF.

Concerning this clone itself: In the same sample, other DNA sequences code for this CDR3. The chain links TRBV11-2 to TRBJ1-4; 11 bases fit TRBD1. The CDR3 is 14 amino acids. J lost 5 bases, V lost 5 bases, and 1 base had no gene match. From germline, CDR1 is SGHAT and CDR2 FQNNGV. CDR3 region: CASSRDRGNEKLFF. For the CDR3, the DNA is TGTGCCAGCAGCCGGGACAGGGGGAATGAAAAACTGTTTTTT.

This clone was detected many times. This chain connects TRBV7-9 to TRBJ2-5; TRBD2 agrees at 11 bases. This CDR3 is built from 14 residues. The J segment lost 3 bases and the V segment lost 5 bases, leaving 2 bases of the junction unmatched. CDR1 is SEHNR, CDR2 FQNEAQ, per germline (reference sequence). Written as DNA, the CDR3 is TGTGCCAGCAGCCCGGGACTAGCGGAAGAGACCCAGTACTTC. Translated: CASSPGLAEETQYF.

The chain has TRBV7-3 and TRBJ2-3; D uncertain. Per germline, CDR1 SGHTA and CDR2 FQGTGA. The CDR3 contains 16 residues. The germline V and J ends were trimmed by 1 base and 0 bases, with 11 bases remaining between them. CDR3 DNA: TGTGCCAGCAGCTTAAACACGGGTCGCAGCACAGATACGCAGTATTTT. Protein: CASSLNTGRSTDTQYF. Using reference TRBV7-3 and TRBJ2-3 for the parts outside the CDR3, the full variable domain is GAGVSQTPSNKVTEKGKYVELRCDPISGHTALYWYRQSLGQGPEFLIYFQGTGAADDSGLPNDRFFAVRPEGSVSTLKIQRTERGDSAVYLCASSLNTGRSTDTQYFGPGTRLTVL.

Remarks on this clone: Other DNA sequences from this sample encode an identical CDR3 as well. This sequence joins TRBV5-1 and TRBJ2-2; TRBD2 matches at 10 bases. Per germline, CDR1 SGHRS and CDR2 YFSETQ. With V trimmed by 0 bases and J by 1 base, 0 bases remained unmatched. The CDR3 consists of 16 residues. The DNA for the CDR3 is TGCGCCAGCAGCTTGGGACTAGCGGGGAACACCGGGGAGCTGTTTTTT. This encodes CASSLGLAGNTGELFF.

The genes are TRBV4-3 and TRBJ2-2; D is undetermined. Trimming took 0 bases from V and 7 from J, leaving 12 bases between them. Germline V gene sequence: CDR1 LGHNA, CDR2 YSLEER. This CDR3 comprises 15 residues. This CDR3 reads CASSQDGRQDGELFF. In DNA form, the CDR3 reads TGCGCCAGCAGCCAAGATGGCCGTCAGGACGGGGAGCTGTTTTTT.

This chain connects TRBV30 to TRBJ2-2; 10 nucleotides align to TRBD1. Unmatched junction bases numbered 10, after V lost 7 bases and J lost 5 bases. The germline gives CDR1 GTSNPN, CDR2 SVGIG (reference sequence). The CDR3 has 15 amino acids. As DNA, the CDR3 is TGTGCCTTAATGGGACAGGGGAGGGATACCGGGGAGCTGTTTTTT. Translation gives CALMGQGRDTGELFF.

The rearrangement joins TRBV25-1 to TRBJ2-1; a possible D gene is TRBD1 (5 bases). CDR3 length equals 14 residues. CDR1 MGHDK and CDR2 SYGVNS come from the germline V gene. V was shortened by 3 bases and J by 4 bases, with 10 bases between the two germline ends. The CDR3: CASSDWTPYNEQFF. As DNA, the CDR3 is TGTGCCAGCAGTGATTGGACACCTTACAATGAGCAGTTCTTC.

A single count supports this clone. The chain joins TRBV11-3 to TRBJ2-7; 8 bases align to TRBD2. Germline V gene sequence: CDR1 SGHNT, CDR2 YENEEA. The CDR3 loop spans 15 amino acids. The J segment lost 6 bases and the V segment lost 5 bases, leaving 12 bases of the junction unmatched. As DNA, the CDR3 is TGTGCCAGCAGCCTTGGGGGGCGGGAGGCTGCCGAGCAGTACTTC. Protein: CASSLGGREAAEQYF.

The genes are TRBV14 and TRBJ2-1; D ambiguous. CDR3 length: 15 residues. Germline V gene data show CDR1 as SGHDN and CDR2 as FVKESK. The germline V and J ends were trimmed by 2 bases and 3 bases, with 11 bases remaining between them. The CDR3 nucleotides read TGTGCCAGCAGCCAACCGTTACTCGGCTACAATGAGCAGTTCTTC. The encoded protein is CASSQPLLGYNEQFF.

The V and J genes are TRBV4-2 and TRBJ2-5; 10 bases fit TRBD2. After removal of 0 bases from V and 5 bases from J, the junction contained 6 bases not matched to a gene. In germline, CDR1 is LGHNA, CDR2 YNFKEQ. The CDR3 sequence is 16 residues long. The CDR3 loop is CASSQEGAGGHETQYF. The CDR3 DNA follows: TGTGCCAGCAGCCAAGAGGGAGCGGGAGGGCATGAGACCCAGTACTTC.

CDR3 sequence: CASSSAGRTNTEAFF. CDR3 nucleotides: TGTGCCAGCAGCTCAGCAGGGAGGACGAACACTGAAGCTTTCTTT. V and J are TRBV11-1 and TRBJ1-1; weak D call: TRBD1 (5 bases). Germline-derived CDR1 and CDR2 are SGHAT and FQDESV (reference sequence). Trimming shortened V by 4 bases and J by 1 base, and 13 bases separated the two germline ends. The CDR3 has 15 residues.

The chain joins TRBV29-1 to TRBJ2-2; TRBD2 agrees at 7 bases. Germline CDR1 SQVTM, CDR2 ANQGSEA. Losses at the gene ends were 5 bases for V and 2 bases for J; bases not matched to a gene: 2. The CDR3 totals 13 residues. This CDR3 reads CSVPGGNTGELFF. CDR3 nucleotide sequence: TGCAGCGTTCCGGGAGGCAACACCGGGGAGCTGTTTTTT.

The gene calls are TRBV29-1 and TRBJ2-1, with 11 bases that match TRBD2. The CDR3 extends over 15 amino acids. The V segment lost 3 bases and the J segment 5 bases; nucleotides outside the gene matches: 6. Germline V gene data show CDR1 as SQVTM and CDR2 as ANQGSEA. In nucleotides, the CDR3 is TGCAGCGTTGACTCTCCTAGCGGGAGGAACAATGAGCAGTTCTTC. It is translated as CSVDSPSGRNNEQFF.